The 15 T cell receptor beta chains reported below all come from one sample, sequenced in a study of blood T cell repertoires in COVID-19. Produced via immunoSEQ multiplex PCR; TCRdb's table is partial and in-frame only. The repertoire holds 250,000 to 300,000 clones, with more than 75% as singletons. Sequencing input: peripheral blood. The receptors were sampled from a woman between 35 and 50 years old who had recovered from COVID-19.

The V call is TRBV7-6, the J call TRBJ2-1, with D perhaps TRBD2 (5 bases). Germline V gives CDR1 SGHVS, CDR2 FNYEAQ. The V end lost 5 bases, the J end lost 10 bases, and 24 bases lay between the germline ends. The length of the CDR3 is 16 residues. As DNA, the CDR3 is TGTGCCAGCAGCCCTCTTCGGACTCGTGACGCTGGAGAGCAGTTCTTC. This sequence encodes CASSPLRTRDAGEQFF.

This clone showed up just once. The chain uses TRBV4-3 and TRBJ2-3; 10 bases fit TRBD2. Germline CDR1 and CDR2: LGHNA and YSLEER. The CDR3 is made up of 20 amino acids. The J segment lost 2 bases and the V segment lost 1 base, leaving 15 bases of the junction unmatched. The CDR3 region has the DNA TGCGCCAGCAGCCAAGCCCCGGGTGGGCTAGCGGGGGCAACCACAGATACGCAGTATTTT. Amino acids: CASSQAPGGLAGATTDTQYF.

This chain joins TRBV11-3 and TRBJ1-1; D is perhaps TRBD1 (5 bases). V was pared by 5 bases and J by 6 bases, with 13 bases between. The V gene's germline CDR1 is SGHNT and CDR2 YENEEA. The CDR3 contains 13 residues. CDR3 residues: CASSPRGDAEAFF. CDR3 nucleotides: TGTGCCAGCAGCCCCCGGGGGGACGCTGAAGCTTTCTTT.

This chain uses TRBV27 with TRBJ1-2, with D perhaps TRBD1 (6 bases). Germline-derived CDR1 and CDR2 are MNHEY and SMNVEV (reference sequence). The V gene lost 6 bases and the J gene lost 2 bases, with 10 bases spanning the gap. This CDR3 contains 13 residues. The CDR3 reads CASSLQGNYGYTF. The DNA of the CDR3 is TGTGCCAGCAGCCTACAGGGAAACTATGGCTACACCTTC.

V gene TRBV5-6 combines with J gene TRBJ2-1, with 7 bases lining up with TRBD1. V was pared by 4 bases and J by 0 bases, with 4 bases of the junction left unmatched. Germline CDR1 and CDR2: SGHDT and YYEEEE. The CDR3 runs 15 residues. The CDR3 here is CASSLRDSSYNEQFF. The CDR3 DNA follows: TGTGCCAGCAGCCTCCGGGACAGCTCCTACAATGAGCAGTTCTTC.

CDR3 residues: CASGSTRGGLRQPQHF. CDR3 nucleotides: TGTGCCAGTGGAAGCACCAGGGGCGGCTTACGTCAGCCCCAGCATTTT. The chain is built from TRBV21-1 and TRBJ1-5; TRBD1 was called by the table and not checked on the DNA. TRBV21-1 is designated a pseudogene. This CDR3 spans 16 amino acids.

This sequence joins TRBV19 and TRBJ1-1; D is possibly TRBD1 (5 bases). CDR3 length: 16 amino acids. Germline V gene sequence: CDR1 LNHDA, CDR2 SQIVND (reference sequence). The V end lost 5 bases, the J end lost 4 bases, and 20 bases lay between the germline ends. CDR3: CASSRLGEGAGTEAFF. Written as DNA, the CDR3 is TGTGCCAGTAGTCGACTGGGGGAGGGCGCGGGCACTGAAGCTTTCTTT.

The chain carries TRBV10-3 and TRBJ1-6; 10 nucleotides line up with TRBD1. This CDR3 has 13 amino acids. Losses at the gene ends were 4 bases for V and 12 bases for J; bases not matched to a gene: 3. Per the germline V gene, CDR1 is ENHRY and CDR2 is SYGVKD. The CDR3 sequence is CAISGGQGIPLHF. The CDR3 nucleotides are TGTGCCATCAGTGGGGGACAGGGGATACCCCTCCACTTT.

This chain links TRBV19 with TRBJ1-2, with 8 bases that match TRBD1. The germline V gene has CDR1 LNHDA and CDR2 SQIVND (reference sequence). The CDR3 length is 15 residues. Trimming took 0 bases from V and 2 from J; bases not matched to a gene: 2. This chain's CDR3 is CASSIEDRENYGYTF. CDR3 bases: TGTGCCAGTAGTATAGAGGACAGGGAGAACTATGGCTACACCTTC.

The rearrangement links TRBV2 to TRBJ2-5, with D possibly being TRBD2 (6 bases). The germline gives CDR1 SNHLY, CDR2 FYNNEI. CDR3 length equals 14 residues. V shed 8 bases and J shed 6 bases, with 19 bases lying between them. The CDR3 nucleotides are TGTGCCAGCGGCCGATCCACGGGGGAAAAGACCCAGTACTTC. Protein product: CASGRSTGEKTQYF. The complete variable domain, with remaining parts taken from reference TRBV2 and TRBJ2-5, reads EPEVTQTPSHQVTQMGQEVILRCVPISNHLYFYWYRQILGQKVEFLVSFYNNEISEKSEIFDDQFSVERPDGSNFTLKIRSTKLEDSAMYFCASGRSTGEKTQYFGPGTRLLVL.

The CDR3 here is CASSPPGDRGHPDTQYF. Here the CDR3 DNA reads TGTGCCAGCTCACCACCGGGGGACAGGGGGCATCCAGATACGCAGTATTTT. The J gene is TRBJ2-3, the V gene TRBV18; TRBD1 aligns across 12 bases. J was trimmed by 4 bases and V by 0 bases; bases with no gene match: 5. There are 17 residues in the CDR3. The germline CDR1 and CDR2 sequences are KGHSH and LQKENI.

The genes are TRBV18 and TRBJ1-4, with D tentatively TRBD1 (5 bases). The CDR3 runs to 17 residues. Germline values: CDR1 KGHSH, CDR2 LQKENI. The V gene lost 3 bases and the J gene lost 7 bases, with 21 bases spanning the gap. The DNA of the CDR3 is TGTGCCAGCTCACCGATTATGCGGCAGGGTCAGGGTGAAAAACTGTTTTTT. Translating it yields CASSPIMRQGQGEKLFF.

The rearrangement links TRBV7-2 to TRBJ1-1; a weak D match, TRBD1 (6 bases). Germline V CDR1 and CDR2: SGHTA, FQGNSA. The CDR3 sequence is 15 residues long. Between the trimmed V and J ends, which lost 8 bases and 3 bases, there was a span of 19 bases. In nucleotides, the CDR3 is TGTGCCAGCGCATTGGCAGGGGTGGTTGACACTGAAGCTTTCTTT. The encoded protein is CASALAGVVDTEAFF.

The rearrangement joins TRBV5-1 to TRBJ2-7, with D possibly TRBD2 on 5 matching bases. The V gene lost 6 bases and the J gene lost 9 bases, with 19 bases spanning the gap. This CDR3 has 13 residues. Per the germline V gene, CDR1 is SGHRS and CDR2 is YFSETQ. This chain's CDR3 is CASTREGIAVQYF. The DNA for the CDR3 is TGCGCCAGCACCCGCGAGGGTATTGCGGTGCAGTACTTC.

This clone was found a few times. The V gene is TRBV29-1, the J gene TRBJ2-1; 8 bases are shared with TRBD2. Trimming cost V 7 bases and J 6 bases; bases outside gene matches: 8. Germline lookup yields CDR1 SQVTM and CDR2 ANQGSEA. The CDR3 has 13 residues. CDR3 sequence (DNA): TGCAGCGCCCTACAGGCGGGGGGCAATGAGCAGTTCTTC. Residues: CSALQAGGNEQFF.